These 15 T cell receptor beta chains were all obtained from the same sample, sequenced in a study of vaccination and CD4 T cells after COVID-19. The Oncomine TCR Beta short-read assay generated sequence data from the DNA of cultured CD4+ T cells. TCRdb fed the PCR reads into MiXCR, producing one record per CDR3 protein. This sample has over 13,000 distinct CDR3 sequences, with less than 25% found just once. No antigens are known for them. The treatment denotes: roughly ten-day PBMC culture with coronavirus spike peptide pools or control peptides (ViraFEST assay). The sequences come from CD4+ T cells from blood, cultured in vitro, collected after SARS-CoV-2 vaccination. The source is a human donor who had recovered from COVID-19.

This clonotype is labeled medium-sized. The J gene is TRBJ1-1, the V gene TRBV20-1, with 7 positions matching TRBD1. Germline-derived CDR1 and CDR2 are DFQATT and SNEGSKA (reference sequence). This CDR3 is built from 10 residues. CDR3 nucleotide sequence: TGCAGATGCTTACAGGGGGAAGCTTTCTTT. Translation: CRCLQGEAFF.

The gene calls are TRBV20-1 and TRBJ2-3; TRBD2 matches at 9 bases. J was trimmed by 3 bases and V by 3 bases; bases with no gene match: 7. Per the germline V gene, CDR1 is DFQATT and CDR2 is SNEGSKA (reference sequence). The CDR3 sequence is 15 residues long. The CDR3 sequence is CSASMRGRGTDTQYF. The CDR3 nucleotides read TGCAGTGCTAGCATGCGCGGGAGGGGAACAGATACGCAGTATTTT.

The CDR3, as DNA: TGTGCCAGCAGTAAACCGGGCCCCCAGGCAGATACGCAGTATTTT. Encoded protein: CASSKPGPQADTQYF. The rearrangement links TRBV27 to TRBJ2-3; D remains ambiguous. The CDR3 totals 15 residues. Germline CDR1 and CDR2: MNHEY and SMNVEV (reference sequence). V lost 5 bases and J 4 bases, leaving 16 bases between the germline ends.

The chain links TRBV5-4 to TRBJ1-3; D unclear. The germline gives CDR1 SGHNT, CDR2 YYREEE (reference sequence). The V end lost 4 bases, the J end lost 4 bases, and 15 bases lay between the germline ends. The CDR3 is 15 amino acids. CDR3 DNA sequence: TGTGCCAGCAGCCCCGGCATGGGCTTGGGAAACACCATATATTTT. Translated: CASSPGMGLGNTIYF.

This clonotype appeared a few times. This chain joins TRBV11-2 and TRBJ2-3; TRBD2 matches at 15 bases. V lost 5 bases, J lost 4 bases, and 4 bases stayed unmatched. CDR1 and CDR2 from the germline V gene are SGHAT and FQNNGV. The CDR3 spans 16 residues. Here the CDR3 reads CASSGWTSGRADTQYF. DNA for the CDR3: TGTGCCAGCAGCGGCTGGACTAGCGGGAGGGCAGATACGCAGTATTTT.

This clonotype was observed a few times. V usage is TRBV21-1 and J usage is TRBJ2-3; the D call in the table, TRBD2, was not verified against the DNA. TRBV21-1 represents a pseudogene. CDR3 size: 14 residues. CDR3 loop: CAILPARVADTQYF. The CDR3 nucleotides are TGTGCCATTCTTCCCGCCAGGGTAGCAGATACGCAGTATTTT.

The table lists this clonotype with a few counts. V and J are TRBV10-2 and TRBJ2-7; D gene ambiguous. The CDR3 totals 14 residues. The germline V gene encodes CDR1 WSHSY and CDR2 SAAADI. Deletions cut 4 bases from V and 7 bases from J, with 17 bases between. In nucleotides, the CDR3 is TGCGCCAGCAGTGGAACAGCACTCGGATATGAGCAGTACTTC. As protein: CASSGTALGYEQYF.

This clonotype occurred a few times. This chain links TRBV28 with TRBJ2-7; D gene uncertain. V lost 2 bases, J lost 0 bases, and 5 bases lay in between. CDR3 length: 13 amino acids. Germline V CDR1 and CDR2: MDHEN, SYDVKM. CDR3 in DNA: TGTGCCAGCAGTTTAGGGGTCTCCTACGAGCAGTACTTC. Translated, it gives CASSLGVSYEQYF.

This clonotype rates as medium-sized (0.01 to 0.1%). The V call is TRBV7-8, the J call TRBJ2-2; D possibly corresponds to TRBD2 (6 bases). Trimming stripped 10 bases from V and 7 bases from J, with 13 bases between. There are 12 residues in the CDR3. Germline V gene data show CDR1 as SGHVS and CDR2 as FQNEAQ. The CDR3 DNA follows: TGTGCCACCCATGGCGGGGACGGGGAGCTGTTTTTT. Amino acids: CATHGGDGELFF.

The rearrangement links TRBV21-1 to TRBJ2-1. TRBV21-1 is a pseudogene segment. This CDR3 is 18 amino acids long. The CDR3: CASSKEKAWLALYNEQFF. CDR3 in DNA: TGTGCCAGCAGCAAAGAAAAGGCCTGGCTGGCCTTATACAATGAGCAGTTCTTC.

The CDR3 sequence is CASSPALHYEQYF. The CDR3 DNA is TGTGCCAGCAGCCCCGCGTTGCACTACGAGCAGTACTTC. This chain connects TRBV6-1 to TRBJ2-7; D remains unclear. Germline CDR1 reads MNHNS; CDR2 reads SASEGT. The CDR3 totals 13 residues. V dropped 6 bases and J dropped 3 bases, with 12 bases sitting between them.

This clonotype turned up a few times. This chain uses TRBV7-6 with TRBJ2-1, with a possible D match to TRBD2 (5 bases). This CDR3 spans 15 amino acids. Germline-derived CDR1 and CDR2 are SGHVS and FNYEAQ. V shed 1 base and J shed 4 bases, with 11 bases lying between them. In nucleotides, the CDR3 is TGTGCCAGCAGCTTAGGGGATGGAGGATACAATGAGCAGTTCTTC. Translated: CASSLGDGGYNEQFF.

In DNA form, the CDR3 reads TGTGCCAGCAGCTTGGCTGGGGGGGGCTTCAACTATGGCTACACCTTC. It codes for CASSLAGGGFNYGYTF. The rearrangement joins TRBV5-6 to TRBJ1-2, with a weak D call TRBD1 (6 bases). CDR3 size: 16 residues. V lost 0 bases and J 2 bases, leaving 14 bases between the germline ends. Germline V CDR1 and CDR2: SGHDT, YYEEEE.

By its share, this clonotype is large. The chain recombines TRBV20-1 with TRBJ2-7, with D tentatively TRBD2 (5 bases). The ends were cut back, 3 bases at V and 6 bases at J, with 18 bases in the middle. CDR1 DFQATT and CDR2 SNEGSKA come from the germline V gene (reference sequence). The CDR3 spans 14 residues. Here the CDR3 DNA reads TGCAGTGCTAGGTCTCGGTTACGCGAGGGCGAGCAGTACTTC. It is translated as CSARSRLREGEQYF.

This clonotype was seen more than once but under ten times. The genes are TRBV5-1 and TRBJ2-3; the match to TRBD2 covers 12 bases. The V and J ends lost 4 bases and 2 bases, in that order; junction bases with no gene match: 8. The CDR3 loop spans 17 amino acids. Germline V gene data show CDR1 as SGHRS and CDR2 as YFSETQ. The DNA for the CDR3 is TGCGCCAGCAGCAGGGAGACTAGCGGGAGCCCCACAGATACGCAGTATTTT. This sequence encodes CASSRETSGSPTDTQYF. Together with reference TRBV5-1 and TRBJ2-3, the CDR3 gives the full variable domain: KAGVTQTPRYLIKTRGQQVTLSCSPISGHRSVSWYQQTPGQGLQFLFEYFSETQRNKGNFPGRFSGRQFSNSRSEMNVSTLELGDSALYLCASSRETSGSPTDTQYFGPGTRLTVL.